This note documents a single TCR beta chain sequence. This receptor's antigen is unknown. Base-call qualities are not available, and no considerably larger clone is one nucleotide away. Libraries were constructed by the immunoSEQ multiplex PCR assay. Sourced from immuneACCESS, this table was stored by TCRdb with only in-frame sequences that have V and J called. A share of the clones is absent; for the studies checked, an unresolved V gene accounts for under half, and the remainder has no known explanation. Counted in this sample were over 4,000 clones; 88% of them appeared once. Roughly 5.6% of the sample goes to the ten largest clones. This specimen comes from a study of tumor T cells in aggressive B-cell lymphoma (dated by TCRdb to 2016 to 2017). The CDR1 and CDR2 encoded by the germline V gene are MDHEN and SYDVKM. Cut back by 6 bases and 3 bases, the V and J ends lie 17 bases apart. The CDR3, cysteine through phenylalanine, is 15 amino acids long. The sequence is cut down to CDR3 DNA, 45 bases in frame from base 1.

This TCR was recovered from an adult with diffuse large B cell lymphoma. The chain links TRBV28 with TRBJ1-2; a weak D assignment points to TRBD1 (6 bases agree). The sample comprised tumor tissue. This receptor carries the CDR3 CASSPFLGGDYGYTF. At the DNA level, the sequence is TGTGCCAGCAGCCCTTTCTTAGGGGGAGACTATGGCTACACCTTC.